This T cell receptor beta chain was identified in a study of early stage breast cancer tumors. As for the study in general: About 70% of the 16 invasive tumors were ER+, PR+ and HER2-. Findings and caveats of the study: Blood repertoires resembled normal breast more than tumor. Enriched TCRB sequences shared across patients were mostly commonly generated sequences.

Blood replicates held 0.5 ug DNA, tumor or normal breast roughly 1.5 ug, two each. Some clones are missing from TCRdb's copy, which holds only in-frame ones; the method was immunoSEQ multiplex PCR. The sample lists nearly 70,000 clones; 65% to 85% were seen once. With respect to this clone: Its antigen is as yet unknown.

From germline, CDR1 is LNHDA and CDR2 SQIVND (reference sequence). The CDR3 runs 15 residues. Trimming took 5 bases from V and 4 from J, leaving 16 bases between them. The chain joins TRBV19 to TRBJ2-3; D is possibly TRBD2 (5 bases). The receptor was isolated from a person aged 40-50 years with breast cancer. Sequences were obtained from blood. The CDR3 protein is CASSPRVSGADTQYF. CDR3 in DNA: TGTGCCAGTAGTCCTAGGGTAAGCGGCGCAGATACGCAGTATTTT.